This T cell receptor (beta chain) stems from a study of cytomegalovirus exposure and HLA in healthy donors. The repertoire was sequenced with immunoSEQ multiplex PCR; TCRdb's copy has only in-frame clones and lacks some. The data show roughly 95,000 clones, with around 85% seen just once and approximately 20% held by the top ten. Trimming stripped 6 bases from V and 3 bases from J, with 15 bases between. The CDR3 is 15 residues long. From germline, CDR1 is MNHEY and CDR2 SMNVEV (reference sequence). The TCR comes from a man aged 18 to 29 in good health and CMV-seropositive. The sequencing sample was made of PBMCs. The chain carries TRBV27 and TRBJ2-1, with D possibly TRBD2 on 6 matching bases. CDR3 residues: CASSLPGRRYNEQFF. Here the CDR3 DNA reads TGTGCCAGCAGCTTACCGGGGAGGCGCTACAATGAGCAGTTCTTC.